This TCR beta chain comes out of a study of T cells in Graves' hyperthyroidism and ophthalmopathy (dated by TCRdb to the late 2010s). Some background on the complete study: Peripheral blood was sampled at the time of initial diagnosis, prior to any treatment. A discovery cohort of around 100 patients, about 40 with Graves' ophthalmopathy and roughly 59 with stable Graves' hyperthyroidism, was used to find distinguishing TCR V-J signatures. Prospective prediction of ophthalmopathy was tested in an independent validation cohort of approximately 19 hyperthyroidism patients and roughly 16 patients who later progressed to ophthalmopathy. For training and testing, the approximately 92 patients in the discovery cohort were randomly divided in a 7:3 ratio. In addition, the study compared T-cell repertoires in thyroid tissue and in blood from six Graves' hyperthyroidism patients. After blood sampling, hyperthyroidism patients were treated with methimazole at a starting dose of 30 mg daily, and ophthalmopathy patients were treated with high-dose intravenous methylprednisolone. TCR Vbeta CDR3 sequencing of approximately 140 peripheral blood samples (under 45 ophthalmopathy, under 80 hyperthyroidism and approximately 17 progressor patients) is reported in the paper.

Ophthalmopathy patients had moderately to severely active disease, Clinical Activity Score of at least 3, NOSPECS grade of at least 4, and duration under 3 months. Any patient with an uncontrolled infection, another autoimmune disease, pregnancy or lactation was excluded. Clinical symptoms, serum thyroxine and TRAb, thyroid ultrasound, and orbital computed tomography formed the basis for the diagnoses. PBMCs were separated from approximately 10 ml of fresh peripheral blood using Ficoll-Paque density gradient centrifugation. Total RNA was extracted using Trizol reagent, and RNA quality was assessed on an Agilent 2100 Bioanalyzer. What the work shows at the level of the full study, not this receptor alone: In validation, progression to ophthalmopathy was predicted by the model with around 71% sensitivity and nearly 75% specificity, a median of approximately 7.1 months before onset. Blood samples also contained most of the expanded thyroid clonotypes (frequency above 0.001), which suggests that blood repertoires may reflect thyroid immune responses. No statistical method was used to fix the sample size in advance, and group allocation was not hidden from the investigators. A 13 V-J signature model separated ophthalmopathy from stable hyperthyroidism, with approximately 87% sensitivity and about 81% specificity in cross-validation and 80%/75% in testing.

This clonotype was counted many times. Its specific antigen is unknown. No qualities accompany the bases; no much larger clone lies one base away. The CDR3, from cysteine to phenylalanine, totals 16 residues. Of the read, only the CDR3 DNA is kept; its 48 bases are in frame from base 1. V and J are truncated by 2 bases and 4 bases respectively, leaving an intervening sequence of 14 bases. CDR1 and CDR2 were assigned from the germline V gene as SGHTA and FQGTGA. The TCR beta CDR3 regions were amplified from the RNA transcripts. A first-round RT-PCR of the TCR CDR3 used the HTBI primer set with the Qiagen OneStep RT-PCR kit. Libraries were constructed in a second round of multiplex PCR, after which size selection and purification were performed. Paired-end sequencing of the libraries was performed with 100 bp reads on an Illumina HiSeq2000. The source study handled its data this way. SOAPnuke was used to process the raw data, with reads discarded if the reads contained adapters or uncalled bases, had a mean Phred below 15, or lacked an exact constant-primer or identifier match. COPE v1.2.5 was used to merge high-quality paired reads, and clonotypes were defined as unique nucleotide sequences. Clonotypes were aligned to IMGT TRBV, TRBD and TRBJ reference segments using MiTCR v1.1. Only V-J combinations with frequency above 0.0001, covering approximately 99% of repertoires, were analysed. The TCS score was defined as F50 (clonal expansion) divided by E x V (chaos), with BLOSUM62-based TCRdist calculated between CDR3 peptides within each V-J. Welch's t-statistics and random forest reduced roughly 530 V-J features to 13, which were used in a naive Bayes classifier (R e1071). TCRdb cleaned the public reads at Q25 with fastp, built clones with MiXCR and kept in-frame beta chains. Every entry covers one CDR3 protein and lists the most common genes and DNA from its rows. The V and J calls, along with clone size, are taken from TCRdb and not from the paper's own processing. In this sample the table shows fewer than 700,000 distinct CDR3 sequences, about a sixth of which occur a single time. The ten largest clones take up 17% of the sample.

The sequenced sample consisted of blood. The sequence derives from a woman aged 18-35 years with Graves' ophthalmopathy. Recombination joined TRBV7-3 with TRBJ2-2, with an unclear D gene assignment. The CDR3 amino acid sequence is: CASSLGNSRSTGELFF. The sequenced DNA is TGTGCCAGCAGCTTAGGGAACAGCAGATCCACCGGGGAGCTGTTTTTT.